Below, 30 T cell receptor beta chains from the same sample are listed, as sequenced in a study of blood T cell repertoires in COVID-19. This table comes from immunoSEQ multiplex PCR, and its TCRdb copy is limited to in-frame clones, with some not included. The table lists fewer than 90,000 clones, about nine tenths of them singletons. Sequences were obtained from peripheral blood. These receptors originate from a male donor with acute or convalescent COVID-19.

The chain links TRBV29-1 to TRBJ2-7, with 7 bases matching TRBD1. V lost 6 bases, J lost 0 bases, and 17 bases stayed unmatched. The germline CDR1 and CDR2 sequences are SQVTM and ANQGSEA. CDR3 length: 17 residues. The CDR3 is CSVNAGGPNPSSYEQYF. The CDR3 bases are TGCAGCGTCAACGCAGGGGGTCCCAACCCTAGCTCCTACGAGCAGTACTTC.

The rearrangement links TRBV5-6 to TRBJ1-2, with 8 bases fitting TRBD1. CDR1 and CDR2 from the germline V gene are SGHDT and YYEEEE. V trimming: 0 bases; J trimming: 8 bases; junction bases outside the gene matches: 15. This CDR3 has 17 amino acids. The CDR3 nucleotides are TGTGCCAGCAGCTTGGCCAAGCGGCCCAGGGGGCAGATCGGCTACACCTTC. Residues: CASSLAKRPRGQIGYTF.

The chain is built from TRBV11-2 and TRBJ2-7; TRBD1 agrees at 7 bases. Germline CDR1 SGHAT, CDR2 FQNNGV. The CDR3 is made up of 14 amino acids. With V trimmed by 4 bases and J by 2 bases, 5 bases remained unmatched. The DNA of the CDR3 is TGTGCCAGCAGCTCACCGGGACAGCCCTACGAGCAGTACTTC. This codes for CASSSPGQPYEQYF. Full variable domain (rest looked up from reference TRBV11-2 and TRBJ2-7): EAGVAQSPRYKIIEKRQSVAFWCNPISGHATLYWYQQILGQGPKLLIQFQNNGVVDDSQLPKDRFSAERLKGVDSTLKIQPAKLEDSAVYLCASSSPGQPYEQYFGPGTRLTVT.

CDR3 nucleotide sequence: TGTGCCAGCAGCCCGGACAGGGGTGGGGAAAAACTGTTTTTT. It is translated as CASSPDRGGEKLFF. The gene calls are TRBV7-9 and TRBJ1-4; 9 nucleotides align to TRBD1. The CDR3 sequence is 14 residues long. The germline gives CDR1 SEHNR, CDR2 FQNEAQ (reference sequence). Losses at the gene ends were 5 bases for V and 8 bases for J; bases not matched to a gene: 6.

This clone was seen a few times. The chain recombines TRBV12-5 with TRBJ1-1, with 7 bases fitting TRBD1. From germline, CDR1 is LGHNT and CDR2 FRNRAP. V was clipped by 5 bases and J by 2 bases; unmatched bases: 8. The CDR3 runs to 15 residues. CDR3 DNA sequence: TGTGCTAGTGGTATAGGGACAGCTATTAACACTGAAGCTTTCTTT. This translates into CASGIGTAINTEAFF.

The rearrangement links TRBV6-6 to TRBJ2-7, with a tentative D call TRBD2 (5 bases). Germline CDR1 is MNHNY and CDR2 is SVGAGI (reference sequence). V lost 4 bases to trimming and J lost 10 bases, with 14 bases between them. There are 12 residues in the CDR3. The CDR3 DNA sequence: TGTGCCAGCAGTTCGGCGGGCCCCTCTCAGTACTTC. The encoded protein is CASSSAGPSQYF.

The V call is TRBV2, the J call TRBJ1-6; D perhaps matches TRBD1 (5 bases). V was pared by 6 bases and J by 8 bases, with 26 bases between. The CDR3 runs to 18 residues. Germline values: CDR1 SNHLY, CDR2 FYNNEI. CDR3 region: CASRADGLGVTWDSPLHF. CDR3 nucleotide sequence: TGTGCCAGCAGGGCAGACGGTCTAGGGGTGACCTGGGATTCACCCCTCCACTTT.

The chain couples TRBV3-1 (or the pseudogene TRBV3-2) to TRBJ1-2; tentatively, D is TRBD1 (5 bases). Germline values: CDR1 LGHDT, CDR2 YNNKEL (reference sequence). The CDR3 consists of 16 residues. Trimming pared 1 base from V and 0 bases from J, leaving 12 bases between. The CDR3 DNA is TGTGCCAGCAGCCAAGGCCCGGGGGGAACTAACTATGGCTACACCTTC. This sequence encodes CASSQGPGGTNYGYTF.

The CDR3 coding sequence is TGTGCCAGCAAGACCGCGGGGGCCACTAACTATGGCTACACCTTC. Residues: CASKTAGATNYGYTF. The chain couples TRBV2 to TRBJ1-2; a possible D gene is TRBD1 (6 bases). The CDR3 is 15 amino acids. V was pared by 7 bases and J by 0 bases, with 15 bases between. The germline CDR1 and CDR2 sequences are SNHLY and FYNNEI.

The J gene is TRBJ2-7, the V gene TRBV5-1, with a tentative D call TRBD1 (5 bases). Between the trimmed V and J ends, which lost 2 bases and 6 bases, there was a span of 12 bases. Germline CDR1 reads SGHRS; CDR2 reads YFSETQ. The CDR3 totals 13 residues. Here the CDR3 reads CASSLGATGEQYF. The CDR3 coding sequence is TGCGCCAGCAGCTTAGGGGCAACGGGCGAGCAGTACTTC. Based on the CDR3 plus reference TRBV5-1 and TRBJ2-7, the full variable domain is KAGVTQTPRYLIKTRGQQVTLSCSPISGHRSVSWYQQTPGQGLQFLFEYFSETQRNKGNFPGRFSGRQFSNSRSEMNVSTLELGDSALYLCASSLGATGEQYFGPGTRLTVT.

The chain has TRBV14 and TRBJ2-7; 7 nucleotides line up with TRBD2. After removal of 3 bases from V and 3 bases from J, the junction contained 8 bases not matched to a gene. The CDR3 has 15 amino acids. Looked up from germline, CDR1 is SGHDN and CDR2 is FVKESK. As DNA, the CDR3 is TGTGCCAGCAGCCACGGTGCGGGGGTACACTACGAGCAGTACTTC. This encodes CASSHGAGVHYEQYF. The full variable domain, in which reference TRBV14 and TRBJ2-7 provide the parts outside the CDR3, is EAGVTQFPSHSVIEKGQTVTLRCDPISGHDNLYWYRRVMGKEIKFLLHFVKESKQDESGMPNNRFLAERTGGTYSTLKVQPAELEDSGVYFCASSHGAGVHYEQYFGPGTRLTVT.

This rearrangement joins TRBV11-1 to TRBJ2-7; 7 nucleotides match TRBD2. V gave up 8 bases and J gave up 1 base; unmatched junction bases: 8. Germline assignment: CDR1 SGHAT and CDR2 FQDESV (reference sequence). The CDR3 loop spans 14 amino acids. The CDR3 spells CASALAEGSYEQYF. The DNA for the CDR3 is TGTGCCAGCGCCCTAGCGGAGGGGTCCTACGAGCAGTACTTC.

This chain joins TRBV7-9 and TRBJ2-1; unclear D gene. This CDR3 contains 14 residues. The germline V and J ends were trimmed by 3 bases and 5 bases, with 11 bases remaining between them. CDR1 SEHNR and CDR2 FQNEAQ come from the germline V gene (reference sequence). The CDR3 protein is CASSLMVENNEQFF. For the CDR3, the DNA is TGTGCCAGCAGCTTGATGGTTGAGAACAATGAGCAGTTCTTC.

The chain is built from TRBV29-1 and TRBJ1-2, with no clear D. The V end was cut by 4 bases, the J end by 4 bases, with 10 bases between. The CDR3 is made up of 12 amino acids. The germline CDR1 and CDR2 sequences are SQVTM and ANQGSEA. The CDR3 sequence is CSVVGGSYGYTF. In nucleotides, the CDR3 is TGCAGCGTTGTGGGCGGGTCCTATGGCTACACCTTC.

J is TRBJ2-7 and V is TRBV27; TRBD1 might be the D (5 bases). Trimming pared 6 bases from V and 7 bases from J, leaving 19 bases between. The CDR3 loop spans 14 amino acids. Germline-derived CDR1 and CDR2 are MNHEY and SMNVEV (reference sequence). This CDR3 reads CASSRQFQGWEQYF. CDR3 bases: TGTGCCAGCAGCCGACAGTTTCAAGGGTGGGAGCAGTACTTC.

The rearrangement links TRBV2 to TRBJ1-5; D might be TRBD1 (5 bases). The CDR3 is 14 residues long. Germline V gene data show CDR1 as SNHLY and CDR2 as FYNNEI. V was trimmed by 4 bases and J by 6 bases, leaving 13 bases between them. The CDR3 loop reads CASSVAGDGQPQHF. CDR3 DNA: TGTGCCAGCAGTGTGGCGGGGGATGGTCAGCCCCAGCATTTT. Variable domain in full (rest from reference TRBV2 and TRBJ1-5): EPEVTQTPSHQVTQMGQEVILRCVPISNHLYFYWYRQILGQKVEFLVSFYNNEISEKSEIFDDQFSVERPDGSNFTLKIRSTKLEDSAMYFCASSVAGDGQPQHFGDGTRLSIL.

This chain uses TRBV30 with TRBJ2-1; 14 bases match TRBD2. With 6 bases clipped from V and 6 bases from J, the junction kept 10 bases outside the gene matches. Germline CDR1 reads GTSNPN; CDR2 reads SVGIG (reference sequence). The CDR3 loop spans 16 amino acids. The CDR3 DNA follows: TGTGCCTGTACAGCCGGGACTAGCGGGGGTATCAATGAGCAGTTCTTC. Translation: CACTAGTSGGINEQFF.

The chain links TRBV19 to TRBJ1-2, with a possible D match to TRBD1 (6 bases). Germline V gene sequence: CDR1 LNHDA, CDR2 SQIVND (reference sequence). Between the trimmed V and J ends, which lost 5 bases and 4 bases, there was a span of 11 bases. There are 13 residues in the CDR3. CDR3 residues: CASSGQFLYGYTF. CDR3 sequence (DNA): TGTGCCAGTAGTGGACAGTTCCTCTATGGCTACACCTTC.

This clone turned up a few times. J is TRBJ1-6 and V is TRBV7-8, with D maybe TRBD1 (5 bases). The CDR3 spans 15 residues. V shed 1 base and J shed 9 bases, with 13 bases lying between them. CDR1 is SGHVS and CDR2 is FQNEAQ in the germline V gene. In DNA, the CDR3 is TGTGCCAGCAGCTTAGTCGGGGCGGAGGGTTCACCCCTCCACTTT. Amino acids: CASSLVGAEGSPLHF.

V is TRBV19 and J is TRBJ1-2; D is perhaps TRBD1 (5 bases). The V end lost 4 bases, the J end lost 3 bases, and 12 bases lay between the germline ends. The CDR3 has 14 residues. Germline V gives CDR1 LNHDA, CDR2 SQIVND (reference sequence). CDR3 region: CASSNPRGDYGYTF. For the CDR3, the DNA is TGTGCCAGTAGTAACCCCCGGGGGGACTATGGCTACACCTTC.

This clone was detected a few times. The rearrangement joins TRBV5-1 to TRBJ1-1; D is ambiguous. Trimming removed 8 bases at V and 1 base at J, with 9 bases between. CDR1 SGHRS and CDR2 YFSETQ come from the germline V gene. The CDR3 totals 12 residues. CDR3: CASFSGNTEAFF. The CDR3 DNA reads TGCGCCAGTTTTTCGGGGAACACTGAAGCTTTCTTT.

This CDR3 reads CASSSRQGGYEQYF. CDR3 coding DNA: TGTGCCAGCAGTTCTAGACAGGGAGGCTACGAGCAGTACTTC. The chain carries TRBV6-5 and TRBJ2-7; D is perhaps TRBD1 (7 bases). Germline CDR1 reads MNHEY; CDR2 reads SVGAGI. Deletions cut 4 bases from V and 3 bases from J, with 13 bases between. CDR3 length: 14 residues.

The gene calls are TRBV2 and TRBJ2-2; D ambiguous. Looked up from germline, CDR1 is SNHLY and CDR2 is FYNNEI. The CDR3 extends over 10 amino acids. Trimming cost V 8 bases and J 6 bases, with 4 bases left between them. CDR3: CASEAGELFF. The CDR3 DNA is TGTGCCAGCGAGGCCGGGGAGCTGTTTTTT.

This rearrangement joins TRBV5-1 to TRBJ2-1; no clear D. The CDR3 is 16 residues long. The germline V gene encodes CDR1 SGHRS and CDR2 YFSETQ. Trimming took off 0 bases at V and 5 bases at J, with 15 bases between the two ends. The CDR3 region is CASSLASPNAHNEQFF. CDR3 nucleotide sequence: TGCGCCAGCAGCTTGGCGTCTCCTAACGCCCACAATGAGCAGTTCTTC.

The V gene is TRBV12-3 or TRBV12-4, the J gene TRBJ2-7; a weak D match, TRBD1 (7 bases). The V and J ends lost 6 bases and 2 bases respectively, with 11 bases between them. The CDR3 runs 13 residues. As DNA, the CDR3 is TGTGCCAGCAGGCAGGGGGGACCCTACGAGCAGTACTTC. Translated: CASRQGGPYEQYF.

This chain uses TRBV4-2 with TRBJ2-4; 12 nucleotides line up with TRBD2. Germline V lookup: CDR1 LGHNA, CDR2 YNFKEQ. The CDR3 is 19 amino acids. Trimming at V came to 0 bases and at J to 0 bases, leaving 6 bases not matched to a gene. As DNA, the CDR3 is TGTGCCAGCAGCCAAGAGACTAGCGGGGGCCTACGAGCCAAAAACATTCAGTACTTC. Amino acid sequence: CASSQETSGGLRAKNIQYF.

The V gene is TRBV2, the J gene TRBJ1-3; D uncertain. Germline V gives CDR1 SNHLY, CDR2 FYNNEI. CDR3 length: 15 amino acids. Between the trimmed V and J ends, which lost 7 bases and 1 base, there was a span of 14 bases. The CDR3 nucleotides read TGTGCCAGCATCGGGTTCGCGACTTCTGGAAACACCATATATTTT. Translation: CASIGFATSGNTIYF.

This sequence joins TRBV19 and TRBJ1-2; 8 nucleotides align to TRBD1. The germline gives CDR1 LNHDA, CDR2 SQIVND (reference sequence). Germline trimming cut 9 bases from V and 5 bases from J; bases unmatched to any gene: 17. There are 16 residues in the CDR3. CDR3 sequence reads: CASLPAATDRAYGYTF. DNA for the CDR3: TGTGCCAGCTTGCCAGCAGCTACGGACAGGGCTTATGGCTACACCTTC. Variable domain in full (rest from reference TRBV19 and TRBJ1-2): DGGITQSPKYLFRKEGQNVTLSCEQNLNHDAMYWYRQDPGQGLRLIYYSQIVNDFQKGDIAEGYSVSREKKESFPLTVTSAQKNPTAFYLCASLPAATDRAYGYTFGSGTRLTVV.

The chain uses TRBV19 and TRBJ2-6, with 8 bases matching TRBD1. The trim removed 6 bases at V and 0 bases at J, leaving 13 bases unmatched. Germline V gives CDR1 LNHDA, CDR2 SQIVND (reference sequence). This CDR3 has 19 amino acids. The CDR3 is CASSDEPGQAYSGANVLTF. In DNA, the CDR3 is TGTGCCAGTAGCGACGAACCGGGACAGGCCTACTCTGGGGCCAACGTCCTGACTTTC. The whole variable domain, filled in from reference TRBV19 and TRBJ2-6, reads DGGITQSPKYLFRKEGQNVTLSCEQNLNHDAMYWYRQDPGQGLRLIYYSQIVNDFQKGDIAEGYSVSREKKESFPLTVTSAQKNPTAFYLCASSDEPGQAYSGANVLTFGAGSRLTVL.

J is TRBJ2-5 and V is TRBV9, with 10 bases identical to TRBD1. The V segment lost 3 bases and the J segment 5 bases; nucleotides outside the gene matches: 7. The germline V gene has CDR1 SGDLS and CDR2 YYNGEE. The CDR3 runs to 15 residues. The CDR3 region has the DNA TGTGCCAGCAGCGATCAACCGGGACAGGGGGAGACCCAGTACTTC. Translation: CASSDQPGQGETQYF.